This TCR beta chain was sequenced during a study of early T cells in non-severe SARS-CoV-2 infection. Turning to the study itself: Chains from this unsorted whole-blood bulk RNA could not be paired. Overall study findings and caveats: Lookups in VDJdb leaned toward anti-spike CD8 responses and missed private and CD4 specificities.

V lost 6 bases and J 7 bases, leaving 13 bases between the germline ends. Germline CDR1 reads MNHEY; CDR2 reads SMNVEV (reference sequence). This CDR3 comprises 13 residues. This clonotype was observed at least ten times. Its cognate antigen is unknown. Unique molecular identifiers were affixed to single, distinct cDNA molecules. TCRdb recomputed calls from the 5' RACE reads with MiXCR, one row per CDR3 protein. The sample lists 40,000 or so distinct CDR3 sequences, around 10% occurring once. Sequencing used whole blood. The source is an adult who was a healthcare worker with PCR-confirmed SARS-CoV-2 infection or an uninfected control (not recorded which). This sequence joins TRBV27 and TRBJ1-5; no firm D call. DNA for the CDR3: TGTGCCAGCAGACAGTCCCTCCGCCAGCCCCAGCATTTT. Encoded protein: CASRQSLRQPQHF.